Each of the 20 T cell receptor beta chains below was sequenced from the same sample in a study of cytomegalovirus exposure and HLA in healthy donors (dated by TCRdb to between 2016 and 2019). Libraries came from the immunoSEQ multiplex PCR assay. A mixture of 60 forward primers for TCR Vbeta segments and 13 reverse primers for TCR Jbeta segments was used in the multiplex PCR. Entries here come from immuneACCESS through TCRdb and include only in-frame sequences with V and J called. Some clones fail to appear in such tables; in the studies checked, an unresolved V gene covers under half of the shortfall, and the cause of the remainder is unknown. The sample contains almost 200,000 clones, about four fifths of them found a single time. About 0.36% of the sample rests with the top ten. Sequenced material: PBMCs. The receptors originated from a male donor in good health and CMV-seropositive.

The chain uses TRBV15 and TRBJ1-1; 9 nucleotides agree with TRBD1. The CDR3 covers 14 residues. Per germline, CDR1 LNHNV and CDR2 YYDKDF (reference sequence). The V segment lost 4 bases and the J segment 4 bases; nucleotides outside the gene matches: 4. The chain's CDR3 is CATSIEDRGTEAFF. CDR3 sequence (DNA): TGTGCCACCAGCATAGAGGACAGGGGCACTGAAGCTTTCTTT.

This chain connects TRBV15 to TRBJ2-7; 9 bases align to TRBD1. CDR1 LNHNV and CDR2 YYDKDF come from the germline V gene (reference sequence). The V segment lost 4 bases and the J segment 4 bases; nucleotides outside the gene matches: 8. The CDR3 spans 15 residues. DNA for the CDR3: TGTGCCACCAGCACCTCCGGGACAGGGTGGTACGAGCAGTACTTC. Its translation is CATSTSGTGWYEQYF. Variable domain in full (rest from reference TRBV15 and TRBJ2-7): DAMVIQNPRYQVTQFGKPVTLSCSQTLNHNVMYWYQQKSSQAPKLLFHYYDKDFNNEADTPDNFQSRRPNTSFCFLDIRSPGLGDTAMYLCATSTSGTGWYEQYFGPGTRLTVT.

The rearrangement joins TRBV19 to TRBJ1-4, with D hard to call. V was shortened by 2 bases and J by 8 bases, with 12 bases between the two germline ends. CDR1 and CDR2 from the germline V gene are LNHDA and SQIVND (reference sequence). The CDR3 is 14 residues long. The CDR3 region has the DNA TGTGCCAGTAGTATAACCCACAGCAACGAAAAACTGTTTTTT. Its translation: CASSITHSNEKLFF.

This clone was recorded a few times. This chain links TRBV28 with TRBJ2-1, with D possibly TRBD2 on 5 matching bases. The CDR3 has 13 amino acids. The ends were cut back, 11 bases at V and 9 bases at J, with 20 bases in the middle. In germline, CDR1 is MDHEN, CDR2 SYDVKM. The CDR3 region is CAYKRRPNGEQFF. CDR3 in DNA: TGTGCCTACAAGAGGAGGCCTAATGGTGAGCAGTTCTTC. Variable domain in full (rest from reference TRBV28 and TRBJ2-1): DVKVTQSSRYLVKRTGEKVFLECVQDMDHENMFWYRQDPGLGLRLIYFSYDVKMKEKGDIPEGYSVSREKKERFSLILESASTNQTSMYLCAYKRRPNGEQFFGPGTRLTVL.

Turning to this clone: A junction end diverges from the germline sequence, so it may reflect a read error. V and J are TRBV7-7 and TRBJ2-5, with TRBD2 matching 9 bases. Germline CDR1 is SSHAT and CDR2 is FNYEAQ (reference sequence). This CDR3 has 16 residues. CDR3 residues: CASSLDVTSGMETQYF. The CDR3 DNA reads as TGTGCTAGCAGCTTAGATGTGACTAGCGGAATGGAGACCCAGTACTTC.

The chain joins TRBV9 to TRBJ1-1; TRBD1 is a possible D gene (6 bases). CDR1 is SGDLS and CDR2 is YYNGEE in the germline V gene. This CDR3 comprises 16 residues. V lost 2 bases to trimming and J lost 5 bases, with 19 bases between them. The CDR3 is CASSVSIGQGQTEAFF. The DNA of the CDR3 is TGTGCCAGCAGCGTGAGTATAGGGCAGGGACAAACTGAAGCTTTCTTT.

This sequence joins TRBV9 and TRBJ1-4; a possible D gene is TRBD1 (6 bases). This CDR3 spans 15 amino acids. From germline, CDR1 is SGDLS and CDR2 YYNGEE. Trimming took 0 bases from V and 8 from J, leaving 14 bases between them. The CDR3 reads CASSVGPQGREKLFF. As DNA, the CDR3 is TGTGCCAGCAGCGTAGGTCCCCAGGGGCGGGAAAAACTGTTTTTT.

V usage is TRBV5-4 and J usage is TRBJ1-1, with TRBD1 identical over 9 bases. Germline loops: CDR1 SGHNT, CDR2 YYREEE (reference sequence). The CDR3 has 16 amino acids. With 0 bases clipped from V and 1 base from J, the junction kept 4 bases outside the gene matches. The CDR3 loop is CASSLGQGGWNTEAFF. The CDR3 nucleotides read TGTGCCAGCAGCTTGGGACAGGGGGGATGGAACACTGAAGCTTTCTTT.

The chain links TRBV7-2 to TRBJ1-2; the D gene is possibly TRBD1 (5 bases). Germline assignment: CDR1 SGHTA and CDR2 FQGNSA. The CDR3 contains 14 residues. Trimming stripped 2 bases from V and 5 bases from J, with 12 bases between. CDR3 protein: CASSLSKDTYGYTF. The CDR3, as DNA: TGTGCCAGCAGCTTAAGCAAGGACACGTATGGCTACACCTTC.

V usage is TRBV4-2 and J usage is TRBJ2-1; the D gene is possibly TRBD1 (6 bases). The CDR3 consists of 17 residues. Germline CDR1 reads LGHNA; CDR2 reads YNFKEQ. V dropped 1 base and J dropped 5 bases, with 18 bases sitting between them. The CDR3 DNA follows: TGTGCCAGCAGCCAAGCTTATGGACAGTATGACGACAATGAGCAGTTCTTC. Its protein is CASSQAYGQYDDNEQFF.

The V and J genes are TRBV9 and TRBJ2-2; 7 nucleotides line up with TRBD2. This CDR3 region has 14 residues. Trimming removed 7 bases from V and 0 bases from J; junction bases left unmatched: 3. Germline-derived CDR1 and CDR2 are SGDLS and YYNGEE. The CDR3 loop is CASGRAPNTGELFF. The CDR3 coding sequence is TGTGCCAGCGGGAGGGCCCCGAACACCGGGGAGCTGTTTTTT.

With respect to this clone: Additional DNA sequences in this sample encode the identical CDR3. The V gene is TRBV18, the J gene TRBJ1-4, with D possibly matching TRBD1 (5 bases). Per germline, CDR1 KGHSH and CDR2 LQKENI. The ends were cut back, 1 base at V and 3 bases at J, with 6 bases in the middle. This CDR3 comprises 14 residues. The CDR3 protein is CASSPRGSNEKLFF. For the CDR3, the DNA is TGTGCCAGCTCACCACGGGGCTCTAATGAAAAACTGTTTTTT.

This chain connects TRBV27 to TRBJ1-2; weak D call: TRBD1 (5 bases). The CDR3 has 13 residues. V lost 2 bases to trimming and J lost 7 bases, with 11 bases between them. From germline, CDR1 is MNHEY and CDR2 SMNVEV (reference sequence). DNA of the CDR3: TGTGCCAGCAGTTTAAATGGCAGGGCTGGCTACACCTTC. Translated, it gives CASSLNGRAGYTF.

This clone was observed a handful of times. Sequence at one end of the junction differs from germline and may be a read error. V usage is TRBV7-9 and J usage is TRBJ2-7; TRBD2 matches at 12 bases. CDR3 size: 15 residues. Germline V CDR1 and CDR2: SEHNR, FQNEAQ (reference sequence). As DNA, the CDR3 is TGTTCCAGCAGCTTAGCTCTAGCGGGAGGGACAGAGCAGTACTTC. It specifies CSSSLALAGGTEQYF.

This chain joins TRBV19 and TRBJ2-2; D is unresolved. Trimming took off 0 bases at V and 1 base at J, with 9 bases between the two ends. This CDR3 has 16 amino acids. Germline V gene data show CDR1 as LNHDA and CDR2 as SQIVND (reference sequence). The CDR3 loop is CASSIDLGRNTGELFF. CDR3 in DNA: TGTGCCAGTAGTATAGATCTCGGTAGGAACACCGGGGAGCTGTTTTTT.

This chain joins TRBV9 and TRBJ2-7; 12 bases map to TRBD2. Per the germline V gene, CDR1 is SGDLS and CDR2 is YYNGEE. V lost 4 bases and J lost 6; bases outside the gene matches: 5. This CDR3 spans 14 amino acids. The CDR3 loop reads CASSPRTSGIEQYF. The CDR3 DNA sequence: TGTGCCAGCAGCCCCCGGACTAGCGGGATCGAGCAGTACTTC.

The chain uses TRBV19 and TRBJ1-2; possibly TRBD1 for D (6 bases). The CDR3 runs 13 residues. Trimming took 8 bases from V and 4 from J, leaving 14 bases between them. CDR1 LNHDA and CDR2 SQIVND come from the germline V gene (reference sequence). CDR3 DNA sequence: TGTGCCAGTCTAGACAGGAGCGTCTATGGCTACACCTTC. It encodes CASLDRSVYGYTF.

This sequence joins TRBV4-3 and TRBJ2-3, with 8 nucleotides matching TRBD2. After removal of 4 bases from V and 4 bases from J, the junction contained 10 bases not matched to a gene. Germline CDR1 is LGHNA and CDR2 is YSLEER. This CDR3 has 16 residues. This CDR3 reads CASSLGGGPKADTQYF. The CDR3 region has the DNA TGCGCCAGCAGCCTGGGCGGGGGGCCTAAAGCAGATACGCAGTATTTT.

The chain carries TRBV27 and TRBJ2-2, with 7 bases that match TRBD1. There are 15 residues in the CDR3. Trimming took 8 bases from V and 3 from J; bases not matched to a gene: 9. Germline V gives CDR1 MNHEY, CDR2 SMNVEV (reference sequence). The chain's CDR3 is CASGTGTVYTGELFF. The CDR3 DNA reads as TGTGCCAGCGGAACCGGGACAGTTTACACCGGGGAGCTGTTTTTT.

CDR3 bases: TGTGCCATCAGTGAGTTACAGGGAGATAACACTGAAGCTTTCTTT. It translates to CAISELQGDNTEAFF. This chain uses TRBV10-3 with TRBJ1-1, with D tentatively TRBD1 (6 bases). Germline lookup yields CDR1 ENHRY and CDR2 SYGVKD. Trimming took off 1 base at V and 2 bases at J, with 11 bases between the two ends. CDR3 length: 15 residues.